This T cell receptor beta chain was identified in a study of cytomegalovirus exposure and HLA in healthy donors. Method: immunoSEQ multiplex PCR; TCRdb's copy keeps in-frame clones and lacks some. Among 150,000 to 200,000 clones listed, nearly 90% were seen once. The V gene's germline CDR1 is SNHLY and CDR2 FYNNEI. The CDR3 has 16 residues. V was pared by 6 bases and J by 1 base, with 13 bases between. The source is a man aged 18 to 30 in good health and CMV-seropositive. The chain carries TRBV2 and TRBJ2-6; D is possibly TRBD1 (6 bases). Sample: PBMCs. This CDR3 reads CASRYREDSGANVLTF. DNA of the CDR3: TGTGCCAGCAGGTACAGGGAAGATTCTGGGGCCAACGTCCTGACTTTC.